The T cell receptor (beta chain) described here comes from a study of blood T cell repertoires in COVID-19. Across the study: From T cells, B-cell-depleted T cells, or PBMCs came the material, which was cDNA or gDNA.

This CDR3 is built from 15 residues. Losses at the gene ends were 1 base for V and 2 bases for J; bases not matched to a gene: 0. CDR1 LNHDA and CDR2 SQIVND come from the germline V gene (reference sequence). Authors' methods: Reference gene primer amplification in the assay estimated nucleated cell counts. Some clones are missing from TCRdb's copy, which holds only in-frame ones; the method was immunoSEQ multiplex PCR. V, J and clone size are those of that table, while D and trimming were read from the DNA. The sample consists of 120,000 to 150,000 clones, more than 70% of them appearing once. This clonotype was obtained from a man aged 55 to 70 with active or convalescent COVID-19. This chain connects TRBV19 to TRBJ2-1, with TRBD1 matching over 9 bases. Sample: peripheral blood. Here the CDR3 DNA reads TGTGCCAGTAGTATAGGGACAGGGGCCTACAATGAGCAGTTCTTC. This translates into CASSIGTGAYNEQFF.